The present TCR beta chain was sequenced within a study of T cell clones after liver transplantation (dated by TCRdb to the late 2010s). Background for the entire study: The samples were obtained from ITN030ST, a randomized trial that attempted immunosuppression withdrawal within 2 years after liver transplantation. Donor-reactive T cell clones were identified using TCRbeta sequencing after a pre-transplant mixed lymphocyte reaction and were then followed in post-transplant blood. As an antigen-independent comparator for the donor-reactive sequences, third party-reactive TCRbeta sequences from pre-transplant MLRs were identified as well. Of the eight recipients, three were HCV-positive, while the remaining recipients had been transplanted for non-autoimmune, non-viral indications. No induction therapy was given to the subjects, and standard immunosuppression was administered until randomization at 12-24 months post-transplant. Tolerance was defined as complete withdrawal of immunosuppression for at least one year without a rise in liver enzymes beyond twice the upper limit of normal. Blood samples were taken pre-transplant, pre-randomization before withdrawal, and post-randomization after full withdrawal or failed withdrawal. Of the 8 liver transplant recipients making up the studied cohort, 3 were classified as tolerant and 5 as non-tolerant.

This clone was counted once. Its recognized antigen is unknown. There are no base qualities to consult, and no much larger clone falls within one base. Study-wide conclusions, independent of this receptor: A significant post-transplant decrease in circulating donor-reactive CD4 TCRbeta sequences was observed in most of the 8 subjects, irrespective of tolerance or HCV status. In two subjects, low numbers of available donor cells limited the measurable donor-reactive repertoire. After accounting for repertoire turnover, donor-reactive detection was significantly reduced in 7 of 8 subjects for CD4 and 8 of 8 for CD8. Because of small, heterogeneous patient numbers and non-standardized post-transplant time points, the conclusions were only preliminary. Donor-reactive sequences declined more than third party-reactive ones, suggesting partial antigen-specific deletion unrelated to withdrawal success. Without allograft tissue specimens, donor-reactive T cells may have migrated into the graft rather than being deleted.

High-throughput TCRbeta CDR3 sequencing of frozen genomic DNA was performed by immunoSEQ, with PCR amplification, mapping, bias correction and internal controls included. Turning to the authors' computational methods: Only productive rearrangements were retained, with each unique TCRbeta sequence defined by its CDR3 nucleotide sequence together with its V and J gene. For classification of a sequence as donor-reactive, at least 5-fold expansion in CFSE-low cells relative to unstimulated pre-transplant cells and a frequency of at least 0.01% were required. To ensure at least 90% detection power, minimum frequency thresholds were set for each subject based on that subject's lowest-template unstimulated sample. Jensen-Shannon divergence between the top 1000 TCRbeta sequences post- versus pre-transplant served as the measure of repertoire turnover. Two-sided Fisher's exact tests were used to test for changes in the detection of donor-reactive sequences. This is the immuneACCESS table as TCRdb keeps it, with only in-frame sequences that have V and J called. A part of the clones is gone; compared with another copy, unresolved V genes explain less than half, and the rest is unexplained. Clonal size and the V and J genes are those of that table, whereas D and trimming came from the DNA. This sample lists some 70,000 clones; about four fifths were detected once. The top ten clonotypes cover about 0.6% of the sample.

The germline V gene (reference sequence) gives CDR1 as SEHNR and CDR2 as FQNEAQ. V drops 5 bases and J drops 4 bases, leaving 14 bases in between. The CDR3 has 14 amino acids, counting the end cysteine and phenylalanine. Here the CDR3 DNA is all that survives: 42 bases in frame from base 1. In the paper's terms, the time point label means: pre-transplant. Unstimulated PBMCs, after thawing, were stained for CD3, CD4 and CD8 and then FACS-sorted into CD3+CD4+ and CD3+CD8+ populations. All 8 studied subjects were randomized to immunosuppression withdrawal. Genomic DNA was isolated with the Qiagen DNeasy Blood and Tissue Kit.

The chain couples TRBV7-9 to TRBJ1-1; the D segment could be TRBD1, given 6 matching bases. The sample in question was CD4+ T cells from blood, obtained before liver transplant. The TCR originated in a human donor who received a liver transplant. The bases are TGTGCCAGCAGCCTAAGGCAGGGGACCACTGAAGCTTTCTTT. Its translation reads: CASSLRQGTTEAFF.